The 32 T cell receptor beta chains given below trace back to one sample, sequenced in a study of STAT5B mutations in CD4+ large granular lymphocyte leukemia. Assay: immunoSEQ multiplex PCR; the TCRdb copy retains only in-frame clones and omits some. Seen here are some 41,000 clones, about 88% observed once, and the top ten hold approximately 0.33%. The material sequenced was CD4+ T cells from blood buffy coats. These receptors were collected from a human donor in good health.

CDR3 amino acids: CASSQVSAGPVVSYEQYF. In DNA, the CDR3 is TGCGCCAGCAGCCAAGTCTCGGCCGGGCCCGTGGTCTCCTACGAGCAGTACTTC. The gene calls are TRBV4-1 and TRBJ2-7; no firm D call. Germline CDR1 reads MGHRA; CDR2 reads YSYEKL. The CDR3 extends over 18 amino acids. V was shortened by 1 base and J by 0 bases, with 19 bases between the two germline ends.

V and J are TRBV6-1 and TRBJ1-2; D gene ambiguous. Trimming removed 4 bases from V and 2 bases from J, with 8 bases in between. The CDR3 covers 13 residues. The germline V gene has CDR1 MNHNS and CDR2 SASEGT. The CDR3 region is CASSVRANYGYTF. CDR3 in DNA: TGTGCCAGCAGTGTACGGGCGAACTATGGCTACACCTTC.

This rearrangement joins TRBV19 to TRBJ2-6; D gene unclear. V was pared by 7 bases and J by 0 bases, with 7 bases between. The CDR3 spans 14 residues. The germline V gene has CDR1 LNHDA and CDR2 SQIVND (reference sequence). The CDR3 nucleotides read TGTGCCAGTACAGACCCCTCTGGGGCCAACGTCCTGACTTTC. Protein product: CASTDPSGANVLTF.

V is TRBV5-1 and J is TRBJ1-5; D is perhaps TRBD1 (5 bases). Germline assignment: CDR1 SGHRS and CDR2 YFSETQ. Trimming took off 4 bases at V and 4 bases at J, with 18 bases between the two ends. The CDR3 spans 16 residues. The CDR3 DNA is TGCGCCAGCAGCCCTGGGACGGACATTGGAAATCAGCCCCAGCATTTT. This gives the protein CASSPGTDIGNQPQHF.

In this sample, this clone turned up once. This chain uses TRBV30 with TRBJ1-2; D possibly corresponds to TRBD1 (5 bases). Germline V gene data show CDR1 as GTSNPN and CDR2 as SVGIG (reference sequence). CDR3 length: 11 amino acids. Deletions cut 4 bases from V and 7 bases from J, with 10 bases between. The CDR3 here is CAWTLGTGYTF. In DNA form, the CDR3 reads TGTGCCTGGACTTTAGGGACTGGCTACACCTTC.

The rearrangement joins TRBV5-1 to TRBJ1-1; D gene uncertain. Trimming removed 0 bases at V and 0 bases at J, with 6 bases between. Germline assignment: CDR1 SGHRS and CDR2 YFSETQ. The CDR3 runs to 14 residues. The CDR3 DNA reads TGCGCCAGCAGCTTGGGGACCCTGAACACTGAAGCTTTCTTT. Translating gives CASSLGTLNTEAFF.

The chain uses TRBV30 and TRBJ2-3, with a weak D call TRBD1 (5 bases). The CDR3 length is 13 residues. V was trimmed by 4 bases and J by 1 base, leaving 9 bases between them. The germline CDR1 and CDR2 sequences are GTSNPN and SVGIG (reference sequence). The CDR3 DNA is TGTGCCTGGAATATAGGGGGCACAGATACGCAGTATTTT. Translating gives CAWNIGGTDTQYF.

The chain recombines TRBV9 with TRBJ1-4, with D uncertain. Germline CDR1 and CDR2: SGDLS and YYNGEE. This CDR3 contains 15 residues. V was pared by 3 bases and J by 1 base, with 10 bases between. CDR3 sequence: CASSEAPLTNEKLFF. CDR3 sequence (DNA): TGTGCCAGCAGCGAGGCCCCATTAACTAATGAAAAACTGTTTTTT.

V gene TRBV25-1 combines with J gene TRBJ2-7; TRBD1 aligns across 8 bases. Germline values: CDR1 MGHDK, CDR2 SYGVNS. The V segment lost 10 bases and the J segment 1 base; nucleotides outside the gene matches: 9. The CDR3 covers 14 residues. The CDR3 region has the DNA TGTGCCACCACTGCGGGACAGGAGTCCTACGAGCAGTACTTC. Protein product: CATTAGQESYEQYF.

A few counts support this clone. Other DNA sequences of this sample code for an identical CDR3. This chain connects TRBV7-9 to TRBJ2-7, with D perhaps matching TRBD1 (5 bases). V lost 5 bases and J 4 bases, leaving 12 bases between the germline ends. The CDR3 has 13 amino acids. Germline values: CDR1 SEHNR, CDR2 FQNEAQ (reference sequence). In DNA form, the CDR3 reads TGTGCCAGCAGCCCTAAGGGGCCATACGAGCAGTACTTC. Residues: CASSPKGPYEQYF. The entire variable domain, with the rest obtained from reference TRBV7-9 and TRBJ2-7, is as follows: DTGVSQNPRHKITKRGQNVTFRCDPISEHNRLYWYRQTLGQGPEFLTYFQNEAQLEKSRLLSDRFSAERPKGSFSTLEIQRTEQGDSAMYLCASSPKGPYEQYFGPGTRLTVT.

CDR3 protein: CASSDMGQGAGNEQYF. Written as DNA, the CDR3 is TGTGCCAGCAGCGACATGGGACAGGGGGCCGGTAACGAGCAGTACTTC. The chain links TRBV7-3 to TRBJ2-7, with 12 nucleotides matching TRBD1. This CDR3 is 16 amino acids long. With 5 bases clipped from V and 5 bases from J, the junction kept 10 bases outside the gene matches. CDR1 and CDR2 from the germline V gene are SGHTA and FQGTGA.

The rearrangement joins TRBV11-2 to TRBJ2-3; maybe TRBD2 (7 bases). The germline V gene encodes CDR1 SGHAT and CDR2 FQNNGV. This CDR3 has 15 residues. Between the trimmed V and J ends, which lost 5 bases and 4 bases, there was a span of 16 bases. The CDR3 reads CASSVGGGRSDTQYF. The CDR3 DNA sequence: TGTGCCAGCAGCGTAGGGGGGGGGCGCTCAGATACGCAGTATTTT.

The chain joins TRBV5-1 to TRBJ2-5; 8 nucleotides line up with TRBD2. Germline assignment: CDR1 SGHRS and CDR2 YFSETQ. The V and J ends lost 3 bases and 1 base, in that order; junction bases with no gene match: 8. The CDR3 has 16 amino acids. The CDR3: CASSSGGQGGQETQYF. In DNA, the CDR3 is TGCGCCAGCAGCTCGGGAGGGCAGGGAGGCCAAGAGACCCAGTACTTC.

This clone was recorded a few times. The chain carries TRBV28 and TRBJ1-1; D call uncertain. This CDR3 spans 13 amino acids. The germline V and J ends were trimmed by 8 bases and 0 bases, with 10 bases remaining between them. In germline, CDR1 is MDHEN, CDR2 SYDVKM. The CDR3: CASRGLMNTEAFF. The CDR3 coding sequence is TGTGCCAGCCGCGGATTGATGAACACTGAAGCTTTCTTT.

The chain couples TRBV5-1 to TRBJ2-7; a possible D gene is TRBD1 (6 bases). V shed 4 bases and J shed 7 bases, with 24 bases lying between them. This CDR3 comprises 16 residues. Germline CDR1 reads SGHRS; CDR2 reads YFSETQ. In DNA form, the CDR3 reads TGCGCCAGCAGCGGACCCAACACCGGGACACCCGGGGAGCAGTACTTC. Translation: CASSGPNTGTPGEQYF. The full variable domain, completed using reference TRBV5-1 and TRBJ2-7, is KAGVTQTPRYLIKTRGQQVTLSCSPISGHRSVSWYQQTPGQGLQFLFEYFSETQRNKGNFPGRFSGRQFSNSRSEMNVSTLELGDSALYLCASSGPNTGTPGEQYFGPGTRLTVT.

CDR3 amino acids: CASSLAGASGQETQYF. In DNA, the CDR3 is TGCGCCAGCAGCTTGGCCGGCGCTAGCGGACAAGAGACCCAGTACTTC. V gene TRBV5-1 combines with J gene TRBJ2-5, with 7 bases aligning to TRBD2. V trimming: 0 bases; J trimming: 2 bases; junction bases outside the gene matches: 7. This CDR3 region has 16 residues. Germline V gene data show CDR1 as SGHRS and CDR2 as YFSETQ.

This clone was counted once. The chain uses TRBV11-3 and TRBJ2-2; TRBD1 is a possible D gene (6 bases). CDR1 and CDR2 from the germline V gene are SGHNT and YENEEA. The ends were cut back, 5 bases at V and 6 bases at J, with 13 bases in the middle. This CDR3 spans 14 amino acids. The CDR3 DNA is TGTGCCAGCAGCACCGCACAGGGTTCCGGGGAGCTGTTTTTT. Protein: CASSTAQGSGELFF.

The genes are TRBV5-1 and TRBJ2-3, with 7 nucleotides matching TRBD1. CDR1 and CDR2 from the germline V gene are SGHRS and YFSETQ. CDR3 length: 15 residues. Unmatched junction bases numbered 5, after V lost 4 bases and J lost 0 bases. The CDR3 nucleotides are TGCGCCAGCAGCCCGGGACAGACTAGCACAGATACGCAGTATTTT. Translating it yields CASSPGQTSTDTQYF.

The V gene is TRBV29-1, the J gene TRBJ1-2, with 10 nucleotides matching TRBD1. Germline-derived CDR1 and CDR2 are SQVTM and ANQGSEA. The CDR3 is 14 amino acids. V lost 5 bases, J lost 8 bases, and 11 bases stayed unmatched. CDR3 DNA: TGCAGCGTTACGTATTCCGGGACAGGGGAAGGCTACACCTTC. Residues: CSVTYSGTGEGYTF.

This clone was detected a few times. The chain has TRBV7-9 and TRBJ2-5; possibly TRBD2 for D (6 bases). V lost 11 bases and J lost 2, with 15 bases in between. This CDR3 has 13 amino acids. Germline CDR1 is SEHNR and CDR2 is FQNEAQ (reference sequence). CDR3 residues: CASGVAGQETQYF. As DNA, the CDR3 is TGTGCCTCCGGGGTCGCGGGACAAGAGACCCAGTACTTC.

The chain recombines TRBV6-1 with TRBJ2-5; 8 bases fit TRBD1. Germline V gene data show CDR1 as MNHNS and CDR2 as SASEGT. The CDR3 extends over 16 amino acids. V dropped 4 bases and J dropped 4; count of bases not matched to a gene: 11. CDR3 nucleotide sequence: TGTGCCAGCAGTGCCCCTCGGACAGGGTCGAGAGAGACCCAGTACTTC. This encodes CASSAPRTGSRETQYF.

This clone was seen a single time. One end of the junction does not line up with germline, which may come from a read error. V usage is TRBV6-1 and J usage is TRBJ1-1; 10 positions match TRBD1. Germline loops: CDR1 MNHNS, CDR2 SASEGT. The CDR3 consists of 14 residues. CDR3 amino acids: CASTIGQGGTQAFF. The CDR3 DNA reads as TGTGCCAGCACTATTGGACAGGGGGGCACTCAAGCTTTCTTT.

The J gene is TRBJ1-4, the V gene TRBV5-1, with D unclear. The CDR3 spans 14 residues. Trimming stripped 1 base from V and 7 bases from J, with 11 bases between. In germline, CDR1 is SGHRS, CDR2 YFSETQ. CDR3 bases: TGCGCCAGCAGCTTGACCCCCGCGGGTGAAAAACTGTTTTTT. Translation: CASSLTPAGEKLFF. Drawing the rest from reference TRBV5-1 and TRBJ1-4, the complete variable domain is KAGVTQTPRYLIKTRGQQVTLSCSPISGHRSVSWYQQTPGQGLQFLFEYFSETQRNKGNFPGRFSGRQFSNSRSEMNVSTLELGDSALYLCASSLTPAGEKLFFGSGTQLSVL.

This chain links TRBV11-2 with TRBJ2-7, with TRBD2 identical over 9 bases. CDR1 is SGHAT and CDR2 is FQNNGV in the germline V gene. CDR3 length: 15 amino acids. V lost 1 base, J lost 1 base, and 2 bases stayed unmatched. CDR3 residues: CASSLVAGGSYEQYF. In DNA form, the CDR3 reads TGTGCCAGCAGCTTAGTGGCGGGAGGGTCCTACGAGCAGTACTTC.

The rearrangement joins TRBV4-3 to TRBJ1-6, with a tentative D call TRBD1 (5 bases). Germline V CDR1 and CDR2: LGHNA, YSLEER. The CDR3 consists of 16 residues. V lost 2 bases to trimming and J lost 6 bases, with 14 bases between them. The CDR3 sequence: CASSQNPDTGNSPLHF. The DNA of the CDR3 is TGCGCCAGCAGCCAAAACCCGGACACCGGTAATTCACCCCTCCACTTT.

V is TRBV5-1 and J is TRBJ1-3; no definite D call. Germline assignment: CDR1 SGHRS and CDR2 YFSETQ. V shed 1 base and J shed 1 base, with 6 bases lying between them. This CDR3 has 14 residues. DNA for the CDR3: TGCGCCAGCAGCTTGACAAATTCTGGAAACACCATATATTTT. This sequence encodes CASSLTNSGNTIYF.

The chain couples TRBV5-1 to TRBJ2-7; D unclear. The germline V gene has CDR1 SGHRS and CDR2 YFSETQ. V was trimmed by 3 bases and J by 3 bases, leaving 16 bases between them. The CDR3 loop spans 15 amino acids. The CDR3 DNA reads as TGCGCCAGCAGCTCGAAGATAGTCCCCAGCTACGAGCAGTACTTC. It specifies CASSSKIVPSYEQYF.

The J gene is TRBJ1-5, the V gene TRBV12-2; the table names TRBD1, a call not compared with the DNA. TRBV12-2 is given as a pseudogene. This CDR3 is 19 amino acids long. CDR3 region: CASRGGAGQGFRGNQPQHF. CDR3 DNA: TGTGCAAGTCGCGGTGGGGCGGGCCAGGGGTTTAGGGGCAATCAGCCCCAGCATTTT.

The J gene is TRBJ2-1, the V gene TRBV18, with a weak D call TRBD2 (5 bases). CDR3 length equals 13 residues. The germline V gene has CDR1 KGHSH and CDR2 LQKENI. V was clipped by 6 bases and J by 5 bases, with 11 bases between them. The CDR3 DNA sequence: TGTGCCAGCTCTCGAGGGCAGGACAATGAGCAGTTCTTC. It codes for CASSRGQDNEQFF.

The J gene is TRBJ1-3, the V gene TRBV7-9; 7 bases line up with TRBD1. Germline V gives CDR1 SEHNR, CDR2 FQNEAQ (reference sequence). J was trimmed by 0 bases and V by 5 bases; bases with no gene match: 13. CDR3 length equals 18 residues. Here the CDR3 reads CASSRIQQGTISGNTIYF. The CDR3 DNA follows: TGTGCCAGCAGCCGGATTCAACAGGGGACCATCTCTGGAAACACCATATATTTT.

This chain links TRBV4-1 with TRBJ2-2; 9 bases line up with TRBD1. The V segment lost 4 bases and the J segment 7 bases; nucleotides outside the gene matches: 4. Germline-derived CDR1 and CDR2 are MGHRA and YSYEKL. The CDR3 spans 14 residues. As DNA, the CDR3 is TGCGCCAGCAGCCGGACAGGGGTTAACGGGGAGCTGTTTTTT. It codes for CASSRTGVNGELFF.

The J gene is TRBJ2-7, the V gene TRBV7-6; 9 bases map to TRBD1. The CDR3 length is 16 residues. V dropped 1 base and J dropped 7; count of bases not matched to a gene: 11. CDR1 is SGHVS, CDR2 FNYEAQ, per germline. As DNA, the CDR3 is TGTGCCAGCAGCTTAGGCCTCGGGACAGGGTCGGGGGAGCAGTACTTC. As protein: CASSLGLGTGSGEQYF.